The source of this TCR beta chain is a study of blood T cell repertoires in COVID-19. Study summary: Collection of acute and convalescent COVID-19 samples took place in the United States, Italy and Spain. T cells, B-cell-depleted T cells, or PBMCs supplied cDNA or gDNA.

How the authors handled the data: Estimates of nucleated cell counts were drawn from the amplification of reference gene primers. Profiled with immunoSEQ multiplex PCR; TCRdb holds only in-frame clones, not every one. Clone size and V and J calls were adopted from that table, with D and trimming inferred from the DNA. The table has tens of thousands of clones, roughly 82% seen once. From germline, CDR1 is SGHRS and CDR2 YFSETQ. V was shortened by 0 bases and J by 0 bases, with 7 bases between the two germline ends. This CDR3 contains 16 residues. The chain couples TRBV5-1 to TRBJ1-6; D uncertain. Sequencing was performed on peripheral blood. The receptor's source is a man over 45 with active or convalescent COVID-19. The CDR3 coding sequence is TGCGCCAGCAGCTTGGATCGGAGCTCCTATAATTCACCCCTCCACTTT. Amino acids: CASSLDRSSYNSPLHF.